The 32 T cell receptor beta chains presented below share a single source sample, sequenced in a study of neurological immune-mediated disorders (dated by TCRdb to about 2019). The library was prepared using 5' RACE. Sequencing was performed on an Illumina HiSeq 2500. Starting from the raw public reads, TCRdb applied fastp trimming at Q25, assembled clones with MiXCR and retained in-frame beta chains. For every CDR3 protein sequence, its rows merge into one entry that carries the most common genes and DNA. Within this sample are 35,000 to 40,000 distinct CDR3 sequences, with approximately 10% of them counted one time only. Together, the top ten hold roughly 4% of the sample. Material: CD4+ T cells from blood. These receptors all stem from a woman younger than 45 with HTLV-1-associated myelopathy (HAM/TSP).

This clonotype was observed many times. The V and J genes are TRBV5-1 and TRBJ2-5, with D perhaps given as TRBD1 or TRBD2 (5 bases each). This CDR3 spans 13 amino acids. In germline, CDR1 is SGHRS, CDR2 YFSETQ. V dropped 4 bases and J dropped 0 bases, with 7 bases sitting between them. The CDR3 sequence is CASSPGHQETQYF. CDR3 coding DNA: TGCGCCAGCAGCCCGGGACACCAAGAGACCCAGTACTTC.

In this sample, this clonotype turned up many times. V gene TRBV5-1 combines with J gene TRBJ1-5; TRBD1 aligns across 8 bases. This CDR3 comprises 16 residues. Germline CDR1 reads SGHRS; CDR2 reads YFSETQ. V gave up 5 bases and J gave up 7 bases; unmatched junction bases: 14. The CDR3 reads CASSPGGQGAGQPQHF. DNA of the CDR3: TGCGCCAGCAGTCCCGGTGGACAGGGTGCGGGGCAGCCCCAGCATTTT.

At least ten counts were recorded for this clonotype. The chain is built from TRBV5-4 and TRBJ2-3, with 7 bases matching TRBD2. Germline V gene lookup returns CDR1 SGHNT and CDR2 YYREEE (reference sequence). The trim removed 0 bases at V and 3 bases at J, leaving 10 bases unmatched. The CDR3 spans 17 residues. The CDR3: CASSLGSSGVRTDTQYF. CDR3 in DNA: TGTGCCAGCAGCTTGGGCTCCAGCGGGGTTAGGACAGATACGCAGTATTTT.

This clonotype was counted at least ten times. V is TRBV7-2 and J is TRBJ2-7; possible D gene TRBD1, 6 bases. V was clipped by 4 bases and J by 0 bases, with 7 bases between them. Germline-derived CDR1 and CDR2 are SGHTA and FQGNSA. This CDR3 has 13 residues. CDR3 DNA sequence: TGTGCCAGCAGCTGGACAGACTCCTACGAGCAGTACTTC. Its protein is CASSWTDSYEQYF.

This clonotype was found many times. The CDR3 sequence: CASSKTDRKNYGYTF. CDR3 DNA: TGTGCCAGCAGCAAAACGGACAGGAAGAACTATGGCTACACCTTC. The rearrangement links TRBV7-2 to TRBJ1-2; 7 bases map to TRBD1. J was trimmed by 2 bases and V by 5 bases; bases with no gene match: 8. The CDR3 has 15 residues. Germline CDR1 is SGHTA and CDR2 is FQGNSA.

This clonotype was observed at least ten times. V and J are TRBV20-1 and TRBJ1-1; 9 nucleotides line up with TRBD1. The CDR3 extends over 16 amino acids. J lost 0 bases, V lost 1 base, and 6 bases had no gene match. Germline CDR1 reads DFQATT; CDR2 reads SNEGSKA (reference sequence). The CDR3 spells CSARGGTGGLNTEAFF. The DNA for the CDR3 is TGCAGTGCTAGAGGGGGAACAGGGGGCTTGAACACTGAAGCTTTCTTT.

This clonotype was observed many times. The chain is built from TRBV27 and TRBJ1-5; D is unresolved. The germline V gene has CDR1 MNHEY and CDR2 SMNVEV (reference sequence). The CDR3 sequence is 13 residues long. Trimming shortened V by 3 bases and J by 4 bases, and 7 bases separated the two germline ends. The CDR3, as DNA: TGTGCCAGCAGTTTCAGCCAGAATCAGCCCCAGCATTTT. It translates to CASSFSQNQPQHF.

This clonotype has ten or more counts. This chain connects TRBV29-1 to TRBJ2-7, with D possibly being TRBD1 or TRBD2 (5 bases each). V was clipped by 7 bases and J by 9 bases, with 16 bases between them. The CDR3 is made up of 11 amino acids. Germline V CDR1 and CDR2: SQVTM, ANQGSEA. CDR3 amino acids: CSGRDGNTQYF. In DNA form, the CDR3 reads TGCAGCGGCCGGGACGGAAACACGCAGTACTTC.

This clonotype was detected many times. The chain links TRBV7-9 to TRBJ1-1; no definite D call. Per germline, CDR1 SEHNR and CDR2 FQNEAQ (reference sequence). With 4 bases removed from V and 1 base from J, the gap between germline ends came to 10 bases. This CDR3 spans 14 amino acids. The DNA for the CDR3 is TGTGCCAGCAGCTCCCAGTCCGGGAACACTGAAGCTTTCTTT. Translating it yields CASSSQSGNTEAFF.

This clonotype was recorded many times. The chain carries TRBV5-1 and TRBJ2-1, with a tentative D call TRBD2 (7 bases). The CDR3 covers 14 residues. V was clipped by 5 bases and J by 6 bases, with 15 bases between them. Germline V gene data show CDR1 as SGHRS and CDR2 as YFSETQ. The CDR3 bases are TGCGCCAGCAGTCGAGGGGGGGGACCCAATGAGCAGTTCTTC. Translated, it gives CASSRGGGPNEQFF.

This clonotype was recorded at least ten times. The chain couples TRBV29-1 to TRBJ1-1; D uncertain. Between the trimmed V and J ends, which lost 8 bases and 10 bases, there was a span of 8 bases. Germline V gene data show CDR1 as SQVTM and CDR2 as ANQGSEA. This CDR3 contains 8 residues. Here the CDR3 reads CSTGGAFF. The CDR3 region has the DNA TGCAGCACCGGTGGAGCTTTCTTT.

This chain links TRBV5-4 with TRBJ2-3; 8 bases map to TRBD2. The V and J ends lost 6 bases and 1 base, in that order; junction bases with no gene match: 7. The length of the CDR3 is 15 residues. Per germline, CDR1 SGHNT and CDR2 YYREEE (reference sequence). The DNA of the CDR3 is TGTGCCAGCACATTCGGGGGGGCAGGCACAGATACGCAGTATTTT. As protein: CASTFGGAGTDTQYF.

This clonotype was seen at least ten times. The rearrangement uses TRBV3-1 and TRBJ2-7; TRBD1 matches 7 bases. Germline CDR1 reads LGHDT; CDR2 reads YNNKEL (reference sequence). J lost 0 bases, V lost 4 bases, and 3 bases had no gene match. The CDR3 is 14 residues long. Here the CDR3 reads CASSRSGGSYEQYF. The CDR3 nucleotides read TGTGCCAGCAGCCGATCAGGGGGCTCCTACGAGCAGTACTTC.

This clonotype came up many times. V is TRBV5-5 and J is TRBJ1-1, with TRBD1 matching 7 bases. The V and J ends lost 2 bases and 4 bases, in that order; junction bases with no gene match: 2. Germline assignment: CDR1 SGHKS and CDR2 YYEKEE (reference sequence). This CDR3 region has 13 residues. The CDR3 DNA follows: TGTGCCAGCAGCTTCCAGGGGGGCACTGAAGCTTTCTTT. Translated: CASSFQGGTEAFF.

This clonotype has a count of ten or more. J is TRBJ2-7 and V is TRBV5-1, with D uncertain. Trimming took 4 bases from V and 0 from J, leaving 14 bases between them. The CDR3 sequence is 15 residues long. The V gene's germline CDR1 is SGHRS and CDR2 YFSETQ. CDR3 amino acids: CASSPVDGLSYEQYF. CDR3 nucleotides: TGCGCCAGCAGCCCGGTAGACGGCCTCTCCTACGAGCAGTACTTC. The full variable domain, rest sourced from reference TRBV5-1 and TRBJ2-7, is KAGVTQTPRYLIKTRGQQVTLSCSPISGHRSVSWYQQTPGQGLQFLFEYFSETQRNKGNFPGRFSGRQFSNSRSEMNVSTLELGDSALYLCASSPVDGLSYEQYFGPGTRLTVT.

This clonotype has a count of ten or more. The CDR3 sequence is CASRGQALYSAGNTIYF. In DNA, the CDR3 is TGTGCCAGCAGGGGACAGGCCCTTTACTCTGCTGGAAACACCATATATTTT. J is TRBJ1-3 and V is TRBV3-1; 8 nucleotides line up with TRBD1. In germline, CDR1 is LGHDT, CDR2 YNNKEL (reference sequence). Losses at the gene ends were 6 bases for V and 2 bases for J; bases not matched to a gene: 12. The CDR3 is 17 amino acids.

This clonotype was counted at least ten times. The rearrangement links TRBV6-9 to TRBJ2-3; 7 bases line up with TRBD1. The germline V gene encodes CDR1 MNHGY and CDR2 SVAAGI. This CDR3 spans 17 amino acids. V was pared by 2 bases and J by 3 bases, with 11 bases of the junction left unmatched. CDR3 in amino acids: CASSYNRGQAPTDTQYF. CDR3 DNA: TGTGCCAGCAGTTATAACCGCGGACAGGCTCCGACAGATACGCAGTATTTT.

This clonotype has ten or more counts. The genes are TRBV2 and TRBJ1-3; unclear D gene. There are 17 residues in the CDR3. The germline V gene encodes CDR1 SNHLY and CDR2 FYNNEI. V gave up 5 bases and J gave up 4 bases, with 21 bases separating them. The CDR3 is CASSKRTGVLGGNTIYF. Written as DNA, the CDR3 is TGTGCCAGCAGTAAGAGGACCGGAGTCTTGGGCGGAAACACCATATATTTT.

This clonotype was seen ten or more times. The CDR3 nucleotides are TGCAGTGCTAGAGATCGGGGGTTCAATAATTCACCCCTCCACTTT. It translates to CSARDRGFNNSPLHF. The chain has TRBV20-1 and TRBJ1-6; D perhaps matches TRBD1 (5 bases). CDR3 length: 15 amino acids. Trimming shortened V by 0 bases and J by 5 bases, and 11 bases separated the two germline ends. Germline lookup yields CDR1 DFQATT and CDR2 SNEGSKA (reference sequence).

This clonotype was counted at least ten times. The genes are TRBV7-9 and TRBJ1-1, with D possibly being TRBD1 (6 bases). There are 14 residues in the CDR3. Between the trimmed V and J ends, which lost 3 bases and 1 base, there was a span of 9 bases. CDR1 SEHNR and CDR2 FQNEAQ come from the germline V gene (reference sequence). The chain's CDR3 is CASSLADRNTEAFF. The CDR3 DNA sequence: TGTGCCAGCAGCTTGGCGGACAGGAACACTGAAGCTTTCTTT.

This clonotype was observed many times. This chain links TRBV20-1 with TRBJ2-1; D is undetermined. The length of the CDR3 is 13 residues. Per germline, CDR1 DFQATT and CDR2 SNEGSKA (reference sequence). V was trimmed by 2 bases and J by 8 bases, leaving 13 bases between them. The CDR3 protein is CSARSVPGYEQFF. The CDR3 DNA reads TGCAGTGCTAGATCCGTCCCAGGATATGAGCAGTTCTTC.

J is TRBJ1-2 and V is TRBV5-1, with 10 bases lining up with TRBD1. The junction had 5 bases not matched to a gene; V was cut back by 4 bases and J by 5 bases. Germline lookup yields CDR1 SGHRS and CDR2 YFSETQ. CDR3 length: 14 residues. As DNA, the CDR3 is TGCGCCAGCAGCATCGGACAGGGGGTTTATGGCTACACCTTC. Translated, it gives CASSIGQGVYGYTF.

This clonotype was observed at least ten times. The chain employs TRBV12-3 or TRBV12-4 and TRBJ1-2; 10 bases are shared with TRBD1. V lost 6 bases, J lost 4 bases, and 11 bases stayed unmatched. The length of the CDR3 is 16 residues. The CDR3 DNA is TGTGCCAGCAGAACCTCCGGGGGGACAGGGGCCTATGGCTACACCTTC. Amino acids: CASRTSGGTGAYGYTF.

This clonotype appeared many times. The CDR3, as DNA: TGCAGTGCTAGAAGCGGGAGCTCCTATAATTCACCCCTCCACTTT. Translated, it gives CSARSGSSYNSPLHF. The chain recombines TRBV20-1 with TRBJ1-6; no definite D call. Trimming removed 2 bases from V and 0 bases from J, with 8 bases in between. The CDR3 has 15 residues. Germline assignment: CDR1 DFQATT and CDR2 SNEGSKA (reference sequence).

Details on this clonotype: One end of the junction is discordant with germline, which a read error may explain. This sequence joins TRBV18 and TRBJ2-3, with 7 positions matching TRBD2. The CDR3 runs 14 residues. Germline V CDR1 and CDR2: KGHSH, LQKENI. CDR3 in DNA: TGTGCCAGCTCGCCTAGCGGTCTAACAGATACGCTGTATTTT. This encodes CASSPSGLTDTLYF.

This clonotype was seen many times. The chain carries TRBV6-1 and TRBJ2-1, with 11 bases identical to TRBD2. J was trimmed by 4 bases and V by 6 bases; bases with no gene match: 5. Germline V gives CDR1 MNHNS, CDR2 SASEGT. The CDR3 sequence is 15 residues long. The CDR3: CASRKTSGGYNEQFF. DNA of the CDR3: TGTGCCAGCAGAAAAACTAGCGGGGGTTACAATGAGCAGTTCTTC.

The table lists this clonotype with many counts. This chain's CDR3 is CASSQDTSEAFF. Written as DNA, the CDR3 is TGTGCCAGCAGCCAAGACACTTCTGAAGCTTTCTTT. The genes are TRBV3-1 and TRBJ1-1, with unresolved D. The germline V gene has CDR1 LGHDT and CDR2 YNNKEL (reference sequence). V shed 0 bases and J shed 6 bases, with 5 bases lying between them. The CDR3 is 12 amino acids.

As concerns this clonotype: The germline gene is not matched at one end of the junction; a read error may be the cause. The chain recombines TRBV4-2 with TRBJ2-2, with 9 nucleotides matching TRBD2. The CDR3 length is 17 residues. Germline values: CDR1 LGHNA, CDR2 YNFKEQ. CDR3 protein: CSSSQEGLAGTSGELFF. CDR3 nucleotides: TGTTCCAGCAGCCAAGAGGGACTAGCTGGGACTTCCGGGGAGCTGTTTTTT.

This clonotype came up many times. V is TRBV20-1 and J is TRBJ1-2; 7 bases match TRBD1. The V gene's germline CDR1 is DFQATT and CDR2 SNEGSKA (reference sequence). The CDR3 length is 14 residues. V lost 5 bases, J lost 2 bases, and 8 bases stayed unmatched. CDR3 loop: CSAEGGKLNYGYTF. In DNA, the CDR3 is TGCAGTGCTGAAGGGGGCAAGTTGAACTATGGCTACACCTTC.

This clonotype has at least ten counts. The chain couples TRBV20-1 to TRBJ2-1; 9 nucleotides align to TRBD1. This CDR3 spans 15 amino acids. Trimming at V came to 3 bases and at J to 7 bases, leaving 10 bases not matched to a gene. Germline CDR1 and CDR2: DFQATT and SNEGSKA (reference sequence). CDR3 sequence reads: CSARAGQGFGNEQFF. In DNA form, the CDR3 reads TGCAGTGCTAGGGCGGGACAGGGTTTTGGAAATGAGCAGTTCTTC.

In this sample, this clonotype turned up many times. The V and J genes are TRBV16 and TRBJ1-4, with D unresolved. The V and J ends lost 0 bases and 2 bases respectively, with 4 bases between them. The CDR3 is made up of 14 amino acids. Germline CDR1 KGHSY, CDR2 FQNENV. Here the CDR3 DNA reads TGTGCCAGCAGCCAATCGGGGACTAATGAAAAACTGTTTTTT. Translated, it gives CASSQSGTNEKLFF.

The table lists this clonotype with many counts. The chain combines TRBV5-1 with TRBJ1-1; D might be TRBD1 (6 bases). The V gene lost 4 bases and the J gene lost 4 bases, with 14 bases spanning the gap. CDR1 is SGHRS and CDR2 is YFSETQ in the germline V gene. This CDR3 comprises 14 residues. CDR3 coding DNA: TGCGCCAGCAGCCCGGGAGGGGGATCCACTGAAGCTTTCTTT. Protein sequence: CASSPGGGSTEAFF.